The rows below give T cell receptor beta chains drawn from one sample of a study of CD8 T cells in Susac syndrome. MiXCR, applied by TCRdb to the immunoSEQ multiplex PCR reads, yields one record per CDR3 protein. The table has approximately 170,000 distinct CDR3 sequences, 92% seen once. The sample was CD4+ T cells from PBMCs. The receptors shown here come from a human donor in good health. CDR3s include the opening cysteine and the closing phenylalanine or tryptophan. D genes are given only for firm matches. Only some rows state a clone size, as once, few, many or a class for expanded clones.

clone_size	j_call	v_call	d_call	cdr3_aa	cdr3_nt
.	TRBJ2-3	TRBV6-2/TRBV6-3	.	CASSYSRDTQYF	TGTGCCAGCAGTTACTCGAGAGATACGCAGTATTTT
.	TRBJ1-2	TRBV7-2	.	CASSLFRDAYGYTF	TGTGCCAGCAGCTTATTCCGGGACGCTTATGGCTACACCTTC
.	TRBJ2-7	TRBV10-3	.	CAISEQGGLEQYF	TGTGCCATCAGTGAGCAGGGGGGGCTTGAGCAGTACTTC
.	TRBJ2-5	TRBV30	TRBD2	CASLGGGETQYF	TGTGCCTCCCTTGGCGGGGGGGAGACCCAGTACTTC
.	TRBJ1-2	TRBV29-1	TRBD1	CSVETGGGGYTF	TGCAGCGTTGAAACAGGGGGAGGTGGCTACACCTTC
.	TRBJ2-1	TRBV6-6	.	CASSSRDNEQFF	TGTGCCAGCAGTTCCCGGGACAATGAGCAGTTCTTC
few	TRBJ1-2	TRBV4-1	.	CASSLEGRSYGYTF	TGCGCCAGCAGCCTGGAGGGGCGGAGCTATGGCTACACCTTC
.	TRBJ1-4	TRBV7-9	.	CASSLRFGTSTNEKLFF	TGTGCCAGCAGCTTAAGGTTCGGGACTTCAACTAATGAAAAACTGTTTTTT
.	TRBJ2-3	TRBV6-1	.	CASTAGSTTTDTQYF	TGTGCCAGCACGGCCGGCTCTACCACCACAGATACGCAGTATTTT
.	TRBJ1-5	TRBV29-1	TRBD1	CSVGQGSNQPQHF	TGCAGCGTAGGACAGGGGAGCAATCAGCCCCAGCATTTT
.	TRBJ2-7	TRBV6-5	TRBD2	CASRRGSGSFYEQYF	TGTGCCAGCAGGCGGGGGAGCGGGAGTTTCTACGAGCAGTACTTC
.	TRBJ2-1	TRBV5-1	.	CASSLLSGGYNEQFF	TGCGCCAGCAGCTTGCTTAGCGGAGGGTACAATGAGCAGTTCTTC
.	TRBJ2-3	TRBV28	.	CASKPGGDTDTQYF	TGTGCCAGCAAACCGGGCGGAGACACAGATACGCAGTATTTT
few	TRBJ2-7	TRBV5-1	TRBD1	CASSPDRGSDEQYF	TGCGCCAGCAGCCCGGACAGGGGGTCCGACGAGCAGTACTTC
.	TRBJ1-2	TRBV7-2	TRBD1	CASSSRDGQGNYGYTF	TGTGCCAGCAGCTCGAGAGACGGACAGGGGAACTATGGCTACACCTTC
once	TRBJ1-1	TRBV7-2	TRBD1	CASSSTGGSTEAFF	TGTGCCAGCAGTTCGACAGGGGGCTCCACTGAAGCTTTCTTT
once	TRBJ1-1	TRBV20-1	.	CSARRQLNTEAFF	TGCAGTGCTAGGCGGCAGCTAAACACTGAAGCTTTCTTT
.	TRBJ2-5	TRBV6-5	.	CASSYPGLETQYF	TGTGCCAGCAGTTATCCAGGTTTAGAGACCCAGTACTTC
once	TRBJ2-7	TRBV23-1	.	CASRLRQPREQYF	TGCGCCAGCAGGTTACGACAGCCCCGGGAGCAGTACTTC
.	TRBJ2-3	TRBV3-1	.	CASSQDQASDTQYF	TGTGCCAGCAGCCAAGATCAGGCCTCAGATACGCAGTATTTT
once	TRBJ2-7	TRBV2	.	CASRTDEYEQYF	TGTGCCAGTCGGACGGATGAATACGAGCAGTACTTC
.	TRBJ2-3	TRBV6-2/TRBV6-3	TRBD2	CASNHPIAGADTQYF	TGTGCCAGCAACCACCCTATAGCGGGAGCGGATACGCAGTATTTT
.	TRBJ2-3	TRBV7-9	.	CASSSPGGGLSTDTQYF	TGTGCCAGCAGCTCCCCTGGCGGGGGCCTCAGCACAGATACGCAGTATTTT
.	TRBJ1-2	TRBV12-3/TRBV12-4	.	CASSLSGDGYTF	TGTGCCAGCAGTTTAAGTGGGGATGGCTACACCTTC
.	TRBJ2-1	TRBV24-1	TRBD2	CATSDNSGSSYNEQFF	TGTGCCACCAGTGATAATAGCGGGAGCTCCTACAATGAGCAGTTCTTC
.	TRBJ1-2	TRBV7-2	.	CASSLGAGYGYTF	TGTGCCAGCAGCTTGGGGGCGGGCTATGGCTACACCTTC
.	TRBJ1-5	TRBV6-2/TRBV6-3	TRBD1	CASTVGTGYQPQHF	TGTGCCAGCACCGTCGGGACAGGGTATCAGCCCCAGCATTTT
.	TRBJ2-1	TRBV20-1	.	CSARDVGATYNEQFF	TGCAGTGCTAGAGATGTGGGGGCCACCTACAATGAGCAGTTCTTC
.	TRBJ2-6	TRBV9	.	CASSARRLSTGANVLTF	TGTGCCAGCAGCGCCCGACGGTTATCGACTGGGGCCAACGTCCTGACTTTC
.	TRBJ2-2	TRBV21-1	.	CASRERTDGELFF	TGTGCCAGCAGGGAGAGGACGGACGGGGAGCTGTTTTTT
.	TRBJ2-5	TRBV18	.	CASSPALRETQYF	TGTGCCAGCTCACCGGCTCTACGGGAGACCCAGTACTTC
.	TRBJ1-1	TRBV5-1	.	CASSLGQTNTEAFF	TGCGCCAGCAGCTTGGGACAGACGAACACTGAAGCTTTCTTT
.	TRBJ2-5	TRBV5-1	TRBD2	CASSFRTSGGAVETQYF	TGCGCCAGCAGCTTCCGGACTAGCGGGGGCGCCGTGGAGACCCAGTACTTC
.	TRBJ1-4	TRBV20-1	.	CSASRRGEREKLFF	TGCAGTGCTAGCCGACGCGGAGAGAGGGAAAAACTGTTTTTT
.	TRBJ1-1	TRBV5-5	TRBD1	CASSLNQGGYTEAFF	TGTGCCAGCAGCTTGAATCAGGGGGGATACACTGAAGCTTTCTTT
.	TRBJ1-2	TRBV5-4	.	CASSLVQAGYTF	TGTGCCAGCAGCTTGGTTCAGGCTGGCTACACCTTC
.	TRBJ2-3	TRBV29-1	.	CSVGGSPDTQYF	TGCAGCGTTGGAGGGAGCCCAGATACGCAGTATTTT
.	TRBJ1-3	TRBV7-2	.	CASSLVQGNGNTIYF	TGTGCCAGCAGCTTAGTTCAGGGAAATGGAAACACCATATATTTT
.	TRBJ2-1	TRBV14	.	CASSQGSSRWDSRNEQFF	TGTGCCAGCAGCCAAGGATCCTCCCGGTGGGACTCCCGCAATGAGCAGTTCTTC
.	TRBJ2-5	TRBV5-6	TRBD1	CASSLPATGQTQYF	TGTGCCAGCAGCCTACCCGCGACAGGGCAGACCCAGTACTTC
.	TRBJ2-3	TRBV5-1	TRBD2	CASSSGTSLDTQYF	TGCGCCAGCAGTTCTGGGACTAGCTTGGATACGCAGTATTTT
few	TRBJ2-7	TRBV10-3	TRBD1	CAISSGTGTHEQYF	TGTGCCATCAGCTCCGGGACAGGGACCCACGAGCAGTACTTC
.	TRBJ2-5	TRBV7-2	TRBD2	CASSLAQAGTSHPETQYF	TGTGCCAGCAGCTTAGCCCAGGCGGGGACTAGCCACCCAGAGACCCAGTACTTC
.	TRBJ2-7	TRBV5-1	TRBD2	CASSLGLANSYEQYF	TGCGCCAGCAGCTTGGGACTAGCGAACTCCTACGAGCAGTACTTC
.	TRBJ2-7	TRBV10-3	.	CAISESTRGEQYF	TGTGCCATCAGTGAGTCGACTCGGGGAGAGCAGTACTTC
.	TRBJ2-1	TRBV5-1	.	CASGPGTVSYNEQFF	TGCGCCAGCGGCCCCGGGACCGTCTCCTACAATGAGCAGTTCTTC
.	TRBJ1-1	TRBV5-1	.	CASSRTTGRNTEAFF	TGCGCCAGCAGCCGCACGACAGGCCGCAACACTGAAGCTTTCTTT
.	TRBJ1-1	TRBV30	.	CAWSVSWYTEAFF	TGTGCCTGGAGTGTATCGTGGTACACTGAAGCTTTCTTT
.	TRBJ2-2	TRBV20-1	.	CSAEFPNTGELFF	TGCAGTGCAGAGTTCCCGAACACCGGGGAGCTGTTTTTT
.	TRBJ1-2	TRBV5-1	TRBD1	CASSSLTGQGSGYTF	TGCGCCAGCAGCTCCCTCACCGGACAGGGGAGTGGCTACACCTTC
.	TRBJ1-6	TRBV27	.	CASSEGYYNSPLHF	TGTGCCAGCAGTGAGGGCTACTATAATTCACCCCTCCACTTT
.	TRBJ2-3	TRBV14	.	CASSQDRTPGDTQYF	TGTGCCAGCAGCCAAGATCGAACCCCTGGGGATACGCAGTATTTT
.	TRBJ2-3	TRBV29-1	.	CSVEVQSTDTQYF	TGCAGCGTTGAAGTGCAGAGCACAGATACGCAGTATTTT
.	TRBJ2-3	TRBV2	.	CASSPYRVGGDTQYF	TGTGCCAGCAGTCCGTACAGAGTGGGGGGCGATACGCAGTATTTT
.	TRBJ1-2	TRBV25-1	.	CASSVLRRGNYGYTF	TGTGCCAGCAGTGTCCTCCGGAGGGGGAACTATGGCTACACCTTC
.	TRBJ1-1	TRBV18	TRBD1	CASSPRGTGSVEAFF	TGTGCCAGCTCACCACGGGGGACAGGGTCGGTTGAAGCTTTCTTT